This T cell receptor beta chain emerged from a study of beta chain features in type 1 diabetes. Expressed TCRB transcripts were sequenced, since all the RNA that had been isolated was reverse transcribed. Generated by immunoSEQ multiplex PCR, the TCRdb table keeps only in-frame clones and is missing some. The sample includes hundreds of thousands of clones, less than 20% of them seen just once. The germline V and J ends were trimmed by 3 bases and 6 bases, with 10 bases remaining between them. Germline V lookup: CDR1 LGHNA, CDR2 YSLEER. This CDR3 is 13 amino acids long. The TCR comes from a man younger than 35 in good health. The V call is TRBV4-3, the J call TRBJ2-3, with D perhaps matching TRBD1 or TRBD2 (5 bases each). The source material was naive CD4+ T cells from blood. The CDR3 reads CASSQRGPDTQYF. CDR3 DNA: TGCGCCAGCAGCCAGAGGGGTCCGGATACGCAGTATTTT.